These T cell receptor beta chains were read from a single sample in a study of identical twins. From the 5' RACE reads, TCRdb called clonotypes with MiXCR, one entry per CDR3 protein. The repertoire consists of about 690,000 distinct CDR3 sequences, with around 6% occurring once and the leading ten covering under 2%. The sample consisted of naive T cells sorted from blood. The receptors come from a man between 18 and 29 years old in good health. CDR3s include the opening cysteine and the closing phenylalanine or tryptophan. The order of the fields is D gene, clone size, V gene, J gene, CDR3 protein. D genes are given only for firm matches. Rows give clone size only sometimes, using once, few, many, or a class for an expanded clone.

D gene: .; clone size: many; V gene: TRBV27; J gene: TRBJ2-7; CDR3 protein: CASSPNPSIYEQYF
D gene: .; clone size: few; V gene: TRBV12-3/TRBV12-4; J gene: TRBJ2-3; CDR3 protein: CASSLQGLEAPDTQYF
D gene: TRBD2; clone size: .; V gene: TRBV11-2; J gene: TRBJ2-1; CDR3 protein: CASSLTPSGGSYNEQFF
D gene: TRBD2; clone size: .; V gene: TRBV12-3/TRBV12-4; J gene: TRBJ2-1; CDR3 protein: CASSFRSFLWEGGPYNEQFF
D gene: .; clone size: many; V gene: TRBV5-6; J gene: TRBJ2-1; CDR3 protein: CASSLGGRPRNEQFF
D gene: .; clone size: few; V gene: TRBV20-1; J gene: TRBJ1-4; CDR3 protein: CSARDGGKVEEKLFF
D gene: .; clone size: many; V gene: TRBV12-3/TRBV12-4; J gene: TRBJ2-1; CDR3 protein: CASKGGGLNNEQFF
D gene: TRBD1; clone size: .; V gene: TRBV9; J gene: TRBJ1-1; CDR3 protein: CASSVGTGPHTEAFF
D gene: .; clone size: .; V gene: TRBV6-5; J gene: TRBJ1-1; CDR3 protein: CASSYSGAQLEAFF
D gene: TRBD1; clone size: many; V gene: TRBV20-1; J gene: TRBJ2-5; CDR3 protein: CSAIEIQGARETQYF
D gene: .; clone size: .; V gene: TRBV7-8; J gene: TRBJ2-7; CDR3 protein: CASRRQPYEQYF
D gene: .; clone size: many; V gene: TRBV12-3/TRBV12-4; J gene: TRBJ2-4; CDR3 protein: CASSRTGGGKNIQYF
D gene: .; clone size: many; V gene: TRBV11-2; J gene: TRBJ1-4; CDR3 protein: CASSSSLGTTNEKLFF
D gene: TRBD2; clone size: many; V gene: TRBV20-1; J gene: TRBJ2-7; CDR3 protein: CSAKGLAGSYEQYF
D gene: .; clone size: many; V gene: TRBV29-1; J gene: TRBJ2-1; CDR3 protein: CSVVVLASGEQFF
D gene: TRBD1; clone size: .; V gene: TRBV5-1; J gene: TRBJ1-4; CDR3 protein: CASSLGQGFEKLFF
D gene: TRBD2; clone size: .; V gene: TRBV4-2; J gene: TRBJ2-5; CDR3 protein: CASSHDTSGSGETQYF
D gene: .; clone size: few; V gene: TRBV6-1; J gene: TRBJ2-5; CDR3 protein: CASRDSLWGPETQYF
D gene: .; clone size: .; V gene: TRBV27; J gene: TRBJ2-5; CDR3 protein: CASSLRSGPQYF
D gene: TRBD2; clone size: .; V gene: TRBV6-2/TRBV6-3; J gene: TRBJ2-5; CDR3 protein: CASSYSLAEIQETQYF
D gene: .; clone size: many; V gene: TRBV29-1; J gene: TRBJ2-2; CDR3 protein: CSATEGPSTGELFF
D gene: TRBD2; clone size: .; V gene: TRBV4-1; J gene: TRBJ2-1; CDR3 protein: CASSQEWESAGVFYNEQFF
D gene: TRBD2; clone size: .; V gene: TRBV25-1; J gene: TRBJ2-1; CDR3 protein: CASSTSGPSYNEQFF
D gene: .; clone size: few; V gene: TRBV27; J gene: TRBJ2-7; CDR3 protein: CASSVQGKSLTYEQYF
D gene: .; clone size: many; V gene: TRBV5-1; J gene: TRBJ2-2; CDR3 protein: CASSLRQSHTGELFF
D gene: .; clone size: .; V gene: TRBV5-1; J gene: TRBJ2-6; CDR3 protein: CASRPERAKAGANVLTF
D gene: .; clone size: many; V gene: TRBV7-2; J gene: TRBJ2-2; CDR3 protein: CASSFGALGTGELFF